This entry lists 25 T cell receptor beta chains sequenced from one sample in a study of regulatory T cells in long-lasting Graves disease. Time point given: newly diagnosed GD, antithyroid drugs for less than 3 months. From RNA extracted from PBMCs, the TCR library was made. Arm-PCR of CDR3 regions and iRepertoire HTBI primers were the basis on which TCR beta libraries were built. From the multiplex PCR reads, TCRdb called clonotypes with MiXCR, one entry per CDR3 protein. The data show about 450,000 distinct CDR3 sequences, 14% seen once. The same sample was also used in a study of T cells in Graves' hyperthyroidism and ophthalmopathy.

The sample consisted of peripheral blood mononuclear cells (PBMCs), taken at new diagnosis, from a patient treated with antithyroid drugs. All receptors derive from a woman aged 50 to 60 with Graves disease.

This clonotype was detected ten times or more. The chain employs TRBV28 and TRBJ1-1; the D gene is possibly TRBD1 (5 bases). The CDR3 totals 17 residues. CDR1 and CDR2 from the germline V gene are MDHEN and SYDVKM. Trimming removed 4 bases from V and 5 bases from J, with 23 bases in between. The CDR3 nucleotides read TGTGCCAGCAGTTCCCCCAGCGATGGGACCTGGAGGACTGAAGCTTTCTTT. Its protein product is CASSSPSDGTWRTEAFF.

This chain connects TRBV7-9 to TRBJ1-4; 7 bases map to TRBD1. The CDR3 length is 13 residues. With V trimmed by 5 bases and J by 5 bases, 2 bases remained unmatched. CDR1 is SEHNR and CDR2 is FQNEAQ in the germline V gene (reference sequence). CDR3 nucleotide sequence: TGTGCCAGCAGCGCGACAGGGAATGAAAAACTGTTTTTT. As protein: CASSATGNEKLFF.

As DNA, the CDR3 is TGCGCCAGCAGCTCGCGGCTAGACAATGAGCAGTTCTTC. Its translation is CASSSRLDNEQFF. This rearrangement joins TRBV5-1 to TRBJ2-1; the D is unclear. The germline gives CDR1 SGHRS, CDR2 YFSETQ. Deletions cut 3 bases from V and 5 bases from J, with 9 bases between. The CDR3 consists of 13 residues. Based on the CDR3 plus reference TRBV5-1 and TRBJ2-1, the full variable domain is KAGVTQTPRYLIKTRGQQVTLSCSPISGHRSVSWYQQTPGQGLQFLFEYFSETQRNKGNFPGRFSGRQFSNSRSEMNVSTLELGDSALYLCASSSRLDNEQFFGPGTRLTVL.

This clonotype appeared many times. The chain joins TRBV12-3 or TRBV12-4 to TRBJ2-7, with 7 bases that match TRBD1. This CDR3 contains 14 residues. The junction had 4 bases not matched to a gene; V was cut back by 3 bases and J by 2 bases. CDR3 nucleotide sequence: TGTGCCAGCAGTTTCAACACAGGGGCCTACGAGCAGTACTTC. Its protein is CASSFNTGAYEQYF.

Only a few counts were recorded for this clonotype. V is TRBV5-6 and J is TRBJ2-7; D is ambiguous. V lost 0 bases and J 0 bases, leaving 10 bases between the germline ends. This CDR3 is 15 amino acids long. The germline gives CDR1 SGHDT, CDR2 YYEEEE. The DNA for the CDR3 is TGTGCCAGCAGCTTGGGGACCTCGAACTCCTACGAGCAGTACTTC. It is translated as CASSLGTSNSYEQYF. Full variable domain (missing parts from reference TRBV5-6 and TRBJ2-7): DAGVTQSPTHLIKTRGQQVTLRCSPKSGHDTVSWYQQALGQGPQFIFQYYEEEERQRGNFPDRFSGHQFPNYSSELNVNALLLGDSALYLCASSLGTSNSYEQYFGPGTRLTVT.

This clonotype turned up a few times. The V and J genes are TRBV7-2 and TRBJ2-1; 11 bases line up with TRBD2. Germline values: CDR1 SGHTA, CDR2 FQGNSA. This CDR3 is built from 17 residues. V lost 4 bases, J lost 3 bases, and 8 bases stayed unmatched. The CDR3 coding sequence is TGTGCCAGCAGCTCCTTAGCGGGAGGGCCCCTCTACAATGAGCAGTTCTTC. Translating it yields CASSSLAGGPLYNEQFF.

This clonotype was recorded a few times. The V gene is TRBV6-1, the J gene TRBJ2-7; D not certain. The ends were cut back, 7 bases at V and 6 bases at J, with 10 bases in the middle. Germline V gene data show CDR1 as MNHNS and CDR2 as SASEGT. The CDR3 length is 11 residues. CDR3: CASTFSREQYF. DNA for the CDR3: TGTGCCAGCACCTTCTCGCGCGAGCAGTACTTC.

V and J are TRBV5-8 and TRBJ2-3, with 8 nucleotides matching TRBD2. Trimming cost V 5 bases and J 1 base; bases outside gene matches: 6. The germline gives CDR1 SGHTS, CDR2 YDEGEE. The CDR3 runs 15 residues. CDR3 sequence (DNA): TGTGCCAGCAGACCAGCGGGAGAGGGCACAGATACGCAGTATTTT. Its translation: CASRPAGEGTDTQYF.

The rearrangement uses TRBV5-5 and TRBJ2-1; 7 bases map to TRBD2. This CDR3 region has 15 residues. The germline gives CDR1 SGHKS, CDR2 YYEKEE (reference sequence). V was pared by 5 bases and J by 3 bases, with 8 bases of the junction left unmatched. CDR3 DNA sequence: TGTGCCAGCAGAACAGCTAGCGGCCGCTACAATGAGCAGTTCTTC. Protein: CASRTASGRYNEQFF.

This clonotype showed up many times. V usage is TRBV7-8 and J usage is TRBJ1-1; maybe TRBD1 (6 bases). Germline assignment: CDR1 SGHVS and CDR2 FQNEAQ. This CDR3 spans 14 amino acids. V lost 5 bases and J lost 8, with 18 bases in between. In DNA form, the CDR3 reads TGTGCCAGCAGCCCTCAGCCGGTAGGACAGGAAGCTTTCTTT. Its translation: CASSPQPVGQEAFF.

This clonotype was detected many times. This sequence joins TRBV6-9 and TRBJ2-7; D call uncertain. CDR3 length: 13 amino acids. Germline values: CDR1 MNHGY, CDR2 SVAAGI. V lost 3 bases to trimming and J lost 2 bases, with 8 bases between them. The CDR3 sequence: CASSYFPAYEQYF. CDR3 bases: TGTGCCAGCAGTTACTTCCCGGCCTACGAGCAGTACTTC.

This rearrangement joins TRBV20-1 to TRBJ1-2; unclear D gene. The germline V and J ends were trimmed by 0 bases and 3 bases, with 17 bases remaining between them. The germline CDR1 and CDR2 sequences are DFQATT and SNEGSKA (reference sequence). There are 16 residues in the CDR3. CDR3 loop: CSARDQGLGRDYGYTF. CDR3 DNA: TGCAGTGCTAGAGATCAAGGGTTGGGGAGGGACTATGGCTACACCTTC.

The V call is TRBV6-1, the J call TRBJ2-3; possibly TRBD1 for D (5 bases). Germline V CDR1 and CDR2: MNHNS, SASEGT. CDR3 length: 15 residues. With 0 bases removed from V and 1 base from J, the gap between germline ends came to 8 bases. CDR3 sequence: CASSEADRRTDTQYF. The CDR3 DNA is TGTGCCAGCAGTGAAGCCGACAGACGCACAGATACGCAGTATTTT.

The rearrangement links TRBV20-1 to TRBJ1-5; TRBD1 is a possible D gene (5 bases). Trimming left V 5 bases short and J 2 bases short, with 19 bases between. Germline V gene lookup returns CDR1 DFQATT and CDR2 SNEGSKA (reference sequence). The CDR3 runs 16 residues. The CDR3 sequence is CSASPPWGGGNQPQHF. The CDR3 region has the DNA TGCAGTGCTTCCCCTCCATGGGGAGGGGGCAATCAGCCCCAGCATTTT.

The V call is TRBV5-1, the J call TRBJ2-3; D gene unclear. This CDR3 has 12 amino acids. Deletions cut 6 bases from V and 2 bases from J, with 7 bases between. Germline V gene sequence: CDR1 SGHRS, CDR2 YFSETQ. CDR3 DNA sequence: TGCGCCAGCAACGCCCTCACAGATACGCAGTATTTT. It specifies CASNALTDTQYF.

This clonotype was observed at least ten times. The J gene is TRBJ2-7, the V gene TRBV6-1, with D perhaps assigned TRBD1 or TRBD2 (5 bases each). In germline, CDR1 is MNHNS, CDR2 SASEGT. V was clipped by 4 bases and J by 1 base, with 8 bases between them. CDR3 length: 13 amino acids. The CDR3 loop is CASSVGESYEQYF. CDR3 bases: TGTGCCAGCAGTGTAGGGGAGTCCTACGAGCAGTACTTC.

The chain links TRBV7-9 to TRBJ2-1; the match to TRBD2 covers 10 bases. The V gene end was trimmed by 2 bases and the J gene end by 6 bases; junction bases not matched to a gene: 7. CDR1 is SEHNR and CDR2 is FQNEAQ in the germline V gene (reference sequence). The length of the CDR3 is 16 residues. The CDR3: CASSLRGGLAINEQFF. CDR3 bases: TGTGCCAGCAGCTTACGAGGGGGACTAGCGATCAATGAGCAGTTCTTC.

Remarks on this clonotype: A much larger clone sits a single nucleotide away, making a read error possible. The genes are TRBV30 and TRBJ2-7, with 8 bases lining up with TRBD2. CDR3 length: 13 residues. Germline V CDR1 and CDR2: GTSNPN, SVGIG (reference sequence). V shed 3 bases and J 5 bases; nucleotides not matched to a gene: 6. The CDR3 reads CAWRKAGGHEQYF. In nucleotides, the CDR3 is TGTGCCTGGAGGAAGGCGGGAGGACACGAGCAGTACTTC.

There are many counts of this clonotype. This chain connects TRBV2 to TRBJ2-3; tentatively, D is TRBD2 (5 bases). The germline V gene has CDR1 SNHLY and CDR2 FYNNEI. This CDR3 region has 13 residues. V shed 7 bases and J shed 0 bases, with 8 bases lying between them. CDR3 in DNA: TGTGCCAGCAACCGCGGGAGCACAGATACGCAGTATTTT. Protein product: CASNRGSTDTQYF.

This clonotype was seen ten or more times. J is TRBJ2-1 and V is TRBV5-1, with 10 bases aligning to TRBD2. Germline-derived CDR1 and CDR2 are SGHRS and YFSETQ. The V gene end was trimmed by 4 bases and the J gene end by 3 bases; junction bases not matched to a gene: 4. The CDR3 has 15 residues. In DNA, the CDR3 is TGCGCCAGCAGCCAGGGACTAGCGCTCTACAATGAGCAGTTCTTC. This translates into CASSQGLALYNEQFF.

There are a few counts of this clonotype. CDR3 amino acids: CASSTRTGGSYGYTF. In nucleotides, the CDR3 is TGTGCCAGCAGCACCCGGACGGGGGGGAGCTATGGCTACACCTTC. This sequence joins TRBV9 and TRBJ1-2; maybe TRBD1 (5 bases). The ends were cut back, 4 bases at V and 4 bases at J, with 17 bases in the middle. The CDR3 length is 15 residues. Germline V CDR1 and CDR2: SGDLS, YYNGEE.

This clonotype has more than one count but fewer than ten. The CDR3 here is CASSSVGAGGETQYF. CDR3 bases: TGTGCCAGCAGCTCAGTGGGAGCAGGGGGCGAGACCCAGTACTTC. This chain connects TRBV7-9 to TRBJ2-5; TRBD1 matches at 8 bases. This CDR3 is built from 15 residues. Germline V CDR1 and CDR2: SEHNR, FQNEAQ (reference sequence). Trimming took 4 bases from V and 5 from J; bases not matched to a gene: 9.

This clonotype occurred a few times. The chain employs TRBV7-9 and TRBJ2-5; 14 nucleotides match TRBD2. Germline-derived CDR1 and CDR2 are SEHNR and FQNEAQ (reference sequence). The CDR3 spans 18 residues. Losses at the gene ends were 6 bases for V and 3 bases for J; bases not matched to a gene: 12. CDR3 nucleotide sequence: TGTGCCAGCAGGACGGGACTAGCGGGAGCGTGGGGAAAAGAGACCCAGTACTTC. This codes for CASRTGLAGAWGKETQYF.

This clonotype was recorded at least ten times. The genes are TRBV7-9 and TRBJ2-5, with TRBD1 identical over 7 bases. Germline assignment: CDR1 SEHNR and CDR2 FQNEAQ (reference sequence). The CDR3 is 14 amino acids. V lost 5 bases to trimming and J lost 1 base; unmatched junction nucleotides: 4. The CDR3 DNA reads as TGTGCCAGCAGCACCCGACAGGGCCAAGAGACCCAGTACTTC. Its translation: CASSTRQGQETQYF.

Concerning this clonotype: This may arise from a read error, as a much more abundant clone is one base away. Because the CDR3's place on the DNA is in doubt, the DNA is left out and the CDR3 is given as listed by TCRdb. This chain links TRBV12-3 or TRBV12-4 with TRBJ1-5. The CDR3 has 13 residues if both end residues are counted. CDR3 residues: CASSSSRNQPQHF.